The 24 T cell receptor beta chains given below trace back to one sample, sequenced in a study of blood T cells in healthy people across ages. Using a J-beta primer mix together with a sample-barcoded 5' primer, a second PCR was run for roughly 6 to 11 cycles. TCRdb analysed the 5' RACE reads with MiXCR anew, one entry per CDR3 protein. The sample contains about 1.8 million distinct CDR3 sequences, 49% of which appear only once. Sequencing used blood. The source of these receptors is a woman aged 35 to 49 in good health.

This clonotype appeared a few times. This chain connects TRBV20-1 to TRBJ1-6; the D gene is possibly TRBD1 (5 bases). Germline V gene sequence: CDR1 DFQATT, CDR2 SNEGSKA (reference sequence). This CDR3 is built from 15 residues. V shed 0 bases and J shed 7 bases, with 13 bases lying between them. The DNA for the CDR3 is TGCAGTGCTAGAGAGGCCCAGGGCGCGAATTCACCCCTCCACTTT. It specifies CSAREAQGANSPLHF.

This clonotype occurred a few times. The chain employs TRBV2 and TRBJ2-7, with D perhaps TRBD2 (6 bases). The CDR3 has 11 amino acids. Germline V gene sequence: CDR1 SNHLY, CDR2 FYNNEI. The germline V and J ends were trimmed by 4 bases and 12 bases, with 13 bases remaining between them. The CDR3 sequence: CASSVNAGRYF. DNA for the CDR3: TGTGCCAGCAGTGTTAACGCGGGGCGGTACTTC.

This clonotype came up a few times. The CDR3 reads CASSPKTDRGGQPQHF. CDR3 DNA sequence: TGTGCCAGCAGCCCAAAAACGGACAGGGGTGGACAGCCCCAGCATTTT. The rearrangement links TRBV4-2 to TRBJ1-5, with TRBD1 matching over 9 bases. The CDR3 length is 16 residues. After removal of 4 bases from V and 7 bases from J, the junction contained 11 bases not matched to a gene. The germline gives CDR1 LGHNA, CDR2 YNFKEQ.

This clonotype has a handful of counts. The chain recombines TRBV6-5 with TRBJ2-7, with D perhaps TRBD1 (6 bases). The CDR3 sequence is 14 residues long. The V gene's germline CDR1 is MNHEY and CDR2 SVGAGI. The germline V and J ends were trimmed by 4 bases and 2 bases, with 12 bases remaining between them. The CDR3 bases are TGTGCCAGCAGTTCAAGATCAGGGGCCTACGAGCAGTACTTC. The encoded protein is CASSSRSGAYEQYF.

The V call is TRBV10-3, the J call TRBJ2-1; the match to TRBD2 covers 7 bases. The J call may be faulty, since TRBJ2-7 better matches the DNA end. The CDR3 length is 14 residues. Germline CDR1 ENHRY, CDR2 SYGVKD. CDR3 residues: CAISGGGSYNEQYF. In DNA form, the CDR3 reads TGTGCCATCAGCGGCGGGGGTTCCTACAATGAGCAGTACTTC.

This rearrangement joins TRBV11-1 to TRBJ2-5; possibly TRBD1 for D (6 bases). The CDR3 consists of 15 residues. The V end lost 3 bases, the J end lost 7 bases, and 18 bases lay between the germline ends. CDR1 and CDR2 (germline): SGHAT, FQDESV (reference sequence). The CDR3 sequence is CASSFTPDSLMTQYF. Here the CDR3 DNA reads TGTGCCAGCAGCTTTACCCCGGACAGCTTGATGACCCAGTACTTC. The variable domain in full, with the rest retrieved from reference TRBV11-1 and TRBJ2-5, is EAEVAQSPRYKITEKSQAVAFWCDPISGHATLYWYRQILGQGPELLVQFQDESVVDDSQLPKDRFSAERLKGVDSTLKIQPAELGDSAMYLCASSFTPDSLMTQYFGPGTRLLVL.

A few counts support this clonotype. V gene TRBV20-1 combines with J gene TRBJ2-7; D call uncertain. The CDR3 runs 12 residues. Looked up from germline, CDR1 is DFQATT and CDR2 is SNEGSKA (reference sequence). V lost 4 bases, J lost 2 bases, and 9 bases lay in between. CDR3 residues: CSATGSTYEQYF. In nucleotides, the CDR3 is TGCAGTGCTACCGGGTCGACCTACGAGCAGTACTTC.

V usage is TRBV5-1 and J usage is TRBJ1-2; 8 positions agree with TRBD1. The CDR3 covers 14 residues. The junction had 6 bases not matched to a gene; V was cut back by 0 bases and J by 8 bases. Germline assignment: CDR1 SGHRS and CDR2 YFSETQ. The CDR3 DNA reads as TGCGCCAGCAGCTTGGGACAGGGGAAGCTAGGCTACACCTTC. Protein sequence: CASSLGQGKLGYTF. Full variable domain (outside the CDR3, taken from reference TRBV5-1 and TRBJ1-2): KAGVTQTPRYLIKTRGQQVTLSCSPISGHRSVSWYQQTPGQGLQFLFEYFSETQRNKGNFPGRFSGRQFSNSRSEMNVSTLELGDSALYLCASSLGQGKLGYTFGSGTRLTVV.

The chain is built from TRBV9 and TRBJ1-1; unclear D gene. The V end was cut by 0 bases, the J end by 5 bases, with 8 bases between. CDR3 length equals 13 residues. The germline gives CDR1 SGDLS, CDR2 YYNGEE. DNA of the CDR3: TGTGCCAGCAGCGTAGTGGATCAGACTGAAGCTTTCTTT. Protein: CASSVVDQTEAFF. The full variable domain, completed using reference TRBV9 and TRBJ1-1, is DSGVTQTPKHLITATGQRVTLRCSPRSGDLSVYWYQQSLDQGLQFLIQYYNGEERAKGNILERFSAQQFPDLHSELNLSSLELGDSALYFCASSVVDQTEAFFGQGTRLTVV.

The chain joins TRBV5-1 to TRBJ2-7; the match to TRBD1 covers 8 bases. There are 14 residues in the CDR3. The ends lost 0 bases at V and 6 bases at J; junction bases unmatched: 5. The V gene's germline CDR1 is SGHRS and CDR2 YFSETQ. The CDR3: CASSLDRGSREQYF. CDR3 DNA sequence: TGCGCCAGCAGCTTGGACAGGGGGTCCCGCGAGCAGTACTTC.

This clonotype turned up a few times. This chain uses TRBV6-5 with TRBJ2-1; 7 bases align to TRBD2. Germline CDR1 MNHEY, CDR2 SVGAGI. CDR3 length: 14 residues. V trimming: 7 bases; J trimming: 2 bases; junction bases outside the gene matches: 5. The CDR3 sequence: CASIGGKTYNEQFF. The CDR3, as DNA: TGTGCCAGCATCGGGGGGAAAACCTACAATGAGCAGTTCTTC.

This chain connects TRBV2 to TRBJ2-3; 7 bases fit TRBD2. V shed 8 bases and J 6 bases; nucleotides not matched to a gene: 5. This CDR3 comprises 12 residues. Per germline, CDR1 SNHLY and CDR2 FYNNEI. The CDR3 nucleotides read TGTGCCAGCCTCGGACTAGTGGATACGCAGTATTTT. Encoded protein: CASLGLVDTQYF.

The chain combines TRBV27 with TRBJ1-1; 9 bases fit TRBD1. With V trimmed by 7 bases and J by 6 bases, 9 bases remained unmatched. Germline loops: CDR1 MNHEY, CDR2 SMNVEV (reference sequence). This CDR3 spans 14 amino acids. The CDR3 is CASNAGTGRSEAFF. The CDR3 coding sequence is TGTGCCAGCAATGCCGGGACAGGGCGGTCTGAAGCTTTCTTT.

The V gene is TRBV5-1, the J gene TRBJ2-1, with D hard to call. The end of the DNA is better explained by TRBJ2-7, so the J call may be wrong. The CDR3 totals 15 residues. Germline CDR1 reads SGHRS; CDR2 reads YFSETQ. The DNA for the CDR3 is TGCGCCAGCAGCACACTTCCTAGGGTATACAATGAGCAGTACTTC. Translating it yields CASSTLPRVYNEQYF.

The chain couples TRBV10-2 to TRBJ2-6; TRBD1 matches 8 bases. CDR3 length: 18 amino acids. V shed 7 bases, J shed 2 bases, and the junction held 13 bases outside the gene matches. Germline V gene data show CDR1 as WSHSY and CDR2 as SAAADI. The CDR3 sequence: CASTGKAGGFTGANVLTF. The DNA of the CDR3 is TGCGCCAGCACGGGCAAGGCAGGGGGCTTCACTGGGGCCAACGTCCTGACTTTC.

The V call is TRBV25-1, the J call TRBJ1-6; TRBD1 matches at 7 bases. CDR1 and CDR2 (germline): MGHDK, SYGVNS. The CDR3 consists of 15 residues. Germline trimming cut 5 bases from V and 7 bases from J; bases unmatched to any gene: 8. CDR3 loop: CASSPQGRENSPLHF. DNA for the CDR3: TGTGCCAGCAGTCCACAGGGGCGGGAGAATTCACCCCTCCACTTT.

The chain joins TRBV28 to TRBJ1-2; D possibly corresponds to TRBD1 (6 bases). CDR3 length: 12 residues. The germline gives CDR1 MDHEN, CDR2 SYDVKM. The ends were cut back, 6 bases at V and 5 bases at J, with 10 bases in the middle. This CDR3 is CASRDSWYGYTF. The CDR3 DNA reads TGTGCCAGCAGGGACAGTTGGTATGGCTACACCTTC.

This clonotype was picked up one time. This chain connects TRBV27 to TRBJ2-1, with 8 positions matching TRBD1. V trimming: 3 bases; J trimming: 13 bases; junction bases outside the gene matches: 14. In germline, CDR1 is MNHEY, CDR2 SMNVEV (reference sequence). The CDR3 loop spans 15 amino acids. The CDR3 is CASSLEQGVWETQFF. The CDR3 DNA follows: TGTGCCAGCAGTTTGGAACAGGGGGTGTGGGAGACCCAGTTCTTC.

The chain is built from TRBV6-6 and TRBJ1-1; D unclear. The CDR3 covers 13 residues. Germline lookup yields CDR1 MNHNY and CDR2 SVGAGI (reference sequence). The V end lost 2 bases, the J end lost 3 bases, and 7 bases lay between the germline ends. This CDR3 is CASSYIGDTEAFF. Here the CDR3 DNA reads TGTGCCAGCAGTTACATCGGGGACACTGAAGCTTTCTTT.

This clonotype appeared a few times. CDR3 residues: CASSSRRSPSASNEQYF. In DNA form, the CDR3 reads TGTGCCAGCAGCTCCCGCAGGAGCCCCTCAGCTTCCAATGAGCAGTACTTC. V usage is TRBV11-2 and J usage is TRBJ2-5, with D unclear. V was cut by 4 bases and J by 11 bases, with 29 bases left in between. The CDR3 totals 17 residues. Germline loops: CDR1 SGHAT, CDR2 FQNNGV.

The V and J genes are TRBV2 and TRBJ1-5, with a possible D match to TRBD1 (6 bases). Germline lookup yields CDR1 SNHLY and CDR2 FYNNEI. The CDR3 covers 14 residues. V was clipped by 8 bases and J by 1 base, with 12 bases between them. The CDR3 coding sequence is TGTGCCAGCGGGCTCACAGGGAGCAATCAGCCCCAGCATTTT. As protein: CASGLTGSNQPQHF.

This clonotype was counted a few times. The chain links TRBV7-3 to TRBJ2-5; TRBD2 is a possible D gene (6 bases). CDR3 length equals 14 residues. The germline gives CDR1 SGHTA, CDR2 FQGTGA. V was trimmed by 8 bases and J by 0 bases, leaving 13 bases between them. The CDR3 sequence is CASAYGGNQETQYF. The CDR3 DNA reads as TGTGCCAGCGCCTACGGGGGAAACCAAGAGACCCAGTACTTC.

The V and J genes are TRBV28 and TRBJ2-1; 7 bases are shared with TRBD1. The CDR3 length is 12 residues. V was clipped by 3 bases and J by 12 bases; unmatched bases: 5. CDR1 and CDR2 from the germline V gene are MDHEN and SYDVKM. CDR3 coding DNA: TGTGCCAGCAGTTTGGGATGGGACAGGCAGTTCTTC. Encoded protein: CASSLGWDRQFF. Using reference TRBV28 and TRBJ2-1 for the parts outside the CDR3, the full variable domain is DVKVTQSSRYLVKRTGEKVFLECVQDMDHENMFWYRQDPGLGLRLIYFSYDVKMKEKGDIPEGYSVSREKKERFSLILESASTNQTSMYLCASSLGWDRQFFGPGTRLTVL.

The chain employs TRBV18 and TRBJ1-2; D is undetermined. The CDR3 is made up of 13 amino acids. Per germline, CDR1 KGHSH and CDR2 LQKENI. V lost 2 bases, J lost 5 bases, and 9 bases lay in between. CDR3 region: CASSPKDGYGYTF. CDR3 nucleotides: TGTGCCAGCTCACCAAAAGACGGTTATGGCTACACCTTC.